Shown below are 30 T cell receptor beta chains from a single sample sequenced in a study of cytomegalovirus exposure and HLA in healthy donors. The primer mix had 60 Vbeta and 13 Jbeta primers. The repertoire was sequenced with immunoSEQ multiplex PCR; TCRdb's copy has only in-frame clones and lacks some. The table lists 45,000 to 55,000 clones. Sequencing input: PBMCs. These receptors originate from a woman in her forties or fifties in good health and CMV-seropositive.

The rearrangement links TRBV5-5 to TRBJ1-1; tentative D call: TRBD1 (6 bases). Trimming removed 0 bases at V and 5 bases at J, with 11 bases between. The CDR3 is 14 amino acids. CDR1 SGHKS and CDR2 YYEKEE come from the germline V gene (reference sequence). The CDR3: CASSLVQGWTEAFF. CDR3 in DNA: TGTGCCAGCAGCTTGGTACAGGGATGGACTGAAGCTTTCTTT.

Comments on this clone: Other DNA sequences in this sample translate to the same CDR3. V usage is TRBV5-1 and J usage is TRBJ1-6; D is perhaps TRBD1 (5 bases). This CDR3 region has 17 residues. Trimming took off 1 base at V and 4 bases at J, with 15 bases between the two ends. Germline V gives CDR1 SGHRS, CDR2 YFSETQ. This chain's CDR3 is CASSLRPDSGYNSPLHF. As DNA, the CDR3 is TGCGCCAGCAGCTTGCGGCCCGACAGTGGATATAATTCACCCCTCCACTTT. The entire variable domain, with the rest obtained from reference TRBV5-1 and TRBJ1-6, is as follows: KAGVTQTPRYLIKTRGQQVTLSCSPISGHRSVSWYQQTPGQGLQFLFEYFSETQRNKGNFPGRFSGRQFSNSRSEMNVSTLELGDSALYLCASSLRPDSGYNSPLHFGNGTRLTVT.

This chain joins TRBV18 and TRBJ2-5; tentative D call: TRBD1 (6 bases). Trimming removed 1 base at V and 4 bases at J, with 16 bases between. The germline V gene encodes CDR1 KGHSH and CDR2 LQKENI. The CDR3 totals 16 residues. CDR3 protein: CASSPLTGTASETQYF. As DNA, the CDR3 is TGTGCCAGCTCACCACTGACAGGCACGGCATCAGAGACCCAGTACTTC.

The V gene is TRBV4-1, the J gene TRBJ1-4; D is uncertain. The CDR3 has 17 residues. The V gene lost 1 base and the J gene lost 5 bases, with 17 bases spanning the gap. Germline CDR1 is MGHRA and CDR2 is YSYEKL. CDR3 amino acids: CASSQGPRRGRNEKLFF. In DNA, the CDR3 is TGCGCCAGCAGCCAAGGGCCAAGGCGGGGTAGAAATGAAAAACTGTTTTTT.

This chain connects TRBV29-1 to TRBJ1-4; no reliable D call. Per the germline V gene, CDR1 is SQVTM and CDR2 is ANQGSEA. Trimming took 4 bases from V and 3 from J, leaving 12 bases between them. The CDR3 runs to 14 residues. The CDR3 region has the DNA TGCAGCGTTGGTGGGGAGGTTGCTAATGAAAAACTGTTTTTT. It translates to CSVGGEVANEKLFF.

V usage is TRBV7-2 and J usage is TRBJ1-2; 7 bases are shared with TRBD1. CDR3 length equals 16 residues. In germline, CDR1 is SGHTA, CDR2 FQGNSA. The V gene end was trimmed by 0 bases and the J gene end by 8 bases; junction bases not matched to a gene: 12. Written as DNA, the CDR3 is TGTGCCAGCAGCTTAGCGCGGTTAGGGGGCGAGGAGGGCTACACCTTC. The encoded protein is CASSLARLGGEEGYTF.

The gene calls are TRBV19 and TRBJ1-5; TRBD1 aligns across 9 bases. CDR3 length: 16 residues. Germline V gene lookup returns CDR1 LNHDA and CDR2 SQIVND (reference sequence). V gave up 4 bases and J gave up 2 bases; unmatched junction bases: 6. The CDR3: CASSTTGQGRNQPQHF. The CDR3 DNA follows: TGTGCCAGTAGTACGACCGGACAGGGGCGCAATCAGCCCCAGCATTTT.

This sequence joins TRBV12-5 and TRBJ2-5; unclear D gene. The CDR3 covers 12 residues. The V end lost 3 bases, the J end lost 3 bases, and 5 bases lay between the germline ends. In germline, CDR1 is LGHNT, CDR2 FRNRAP. CDR3 sequence reads: CASGFGEETQYF. CDR3 coding DNA: TGTGCTAGTGGTTTCGGAGAAGAGACCCAGTACTTC.

The rearrangement uses TRBV19 and TRBJ1-2, with 10 bases identical to TRBD1. Trimming cost V 5 bases and J 8 bases; bases outside gene matches: 11. There are 15 residues in the CDR3. CDR1 and CDR2 (germline): LNHDA, SQIVND (reference sequence). The CDR3 bases are TGTGCCAGTAGTTTGGGACAGGGGAGATTGGGAGGCTACACCTTC. It specifies CASSLGQGRLGGYTF.

The V call is TRBV4-3, the J call TRBJ2-3; 10 bases fit TRBD2. Per germline, CDR1 LGHNA and CDR2 YSLEER. The CDR3 is 16 amino acids. With V trimmed by 0 bases and J by 5 bases, 5 bases remained unmatched. Here the CDR3 DNA reads TGCGCCAGCAGCCAAGATCGGGCTAGCGGGGGAGATACGCAGTATTTT. It specifies CASSQDRASGGDTQYF.

V is TRBV7-2 and J is TRBJ2-3, with a tentative D call TRBD1 (5 bases). CDR1 and CDR2 from the germline V gene are SGHTA and FQGNSA. The CDR3 sequence is 14 residues long. Trimming removed 3 bases at V and 0 bases at J, with 7 bases between. The CDR3 sequence: CASSFDSSTDTQYF. The CDR3 nucleotides are TGTGCCAGCAGCTTCGACAGTAGCACAGATACGCAGTATTTT.

J is TRBJ1-5 and V is TRBV25-1; D may be TRBD1 (5 bases). This CDR3 contains 16 residues. Germline CDR1 is MGHDK and CDR2 is SYGVNS. Trimming shortened V by 5 bases and J by 1 base, and 15 bases separated the two germline ends. The CDR3 sequence is CASSPLGSGSNQPQHF. Written as DNA, the CDR3 is TGTGCCAGCAGTCCCCTGGGGTCAGGGAGCAATCAGCCCCAGCATTTT.

The rearrangement uses TRBV5-8 and TRBJ2-7, with 7 bases lining up with TRBD2. CDR3 length: 15 residues. Germline V gives CDR1 SGHTS, CDR2 YDEGEE. J gave up 4 bases and V 4 bases, and 11 bases lay outside the gene matches. The CDR3 loop is CASSHVRAGLYEQYF. For the CDR3, the DNA is TGTGCCAGCAGCCACGTCCGAGCGGGGTTATACGAGCAGTACTTC.

V and J are TRBV10-3 and TRBJ2-7, with D maybe TRBD2 (6 bases). Germline CDR1 reads ENHRY; CDR2 reads SYGVKD. Trimming cost V 3 bases and J 0 bases, with 12 bases left between them. The CDR3 has 15 amino acids. CDR3 amino acids: CAISDSRGTSYEQYF. The CDR3 DNA follows: TGTGCCATCAGTGATTCCCGGGGGACCTCCTACGAGCAGTACTTC.

The chain employs TRBV25-1 and TRBJ1-2; TRBD1 is a possible D gene (6 bases). The CDR3 runs to 12 residues. The V and J ends lost 5 bases and 8 bases respectively, with 12 bases between them. Germline V gives CDR1 MGHDK, CDR2 SYGVNS. CDR3 residues: CASSPGVEGYTF. The DNA for the CDR3 is TGTGCCAGCAGTCCAGGGGTGGAGGGCTACACCTTC.

The chain joins TRBV25-1 to TRBJ2-4, with D tentatively TRBD2 (6 bases). Germline CDR1 reads MGHDK; CDR2 reads SYGVNS. The V and J ends lost 1 base and 14 bases respectively, with 6 bases between them. The CDR3 consists of 10 residues. This chain's CDR3 is CASSEWEEYF. The CDR3 DNA follows: TGTGCCAGCAGTGAATGGGAGGAGTACTTC.

V usage is TRBV6-7 and J usage is TRBJ2-7; 8 bases are shared with TRBD1. TRBV6-7 is given ORF status, its function remaining uncertain. The V segment lost 0 bases and the J segment 1 base; nucleotides outside the gene matches: 8. CDR3 length equals 17 residues. The CDR3 is CASSYSNTGQGSYEQYF. DNA for the CDR3: TGTGCCAGCAGTTACTCAAACACCGGACAGGGATCCTACGAGCAGTACTTC.

A note on this clone: Additional DNA sequences in this sample encode the identical CDR3. The rearrangement uses TRBV20-1 and TRBJ2-7; unclear D gene. The V gene lost 2 bases and the J gene lost 3 bases, with 5 bases spanning the gap. Germline values: CDR1 DFQATT, CDR2 SNEGSKA (reference sequence). The CDR3 loop spans 11 amino acids. Written as DNA, the CDR3 is TGCAGTGCTAGAACCAGCTACGAGCAGTACTTC. It encodes CSARTSYEQYF.

A remark on this clone: Other DNA sequences in this specimen translate into the identical CDR3. This chain links TRBV5-1 with TRBJ2-3; 12 bases align to TRBD2. CDR1 and CDR2 from the germline V gene are SGHRS and YFSETQ. V was clipped by 0 bases and J by 1 base; unmatched bases: 0. This CDR3 comprises 16 residues. CDR3 DNA sequence: TGCGCCAGCAGCTTGGGACTAGCGGGGGGCACAGATACGCAGTATTTT. This encodes CASSLGLAGGTDTQYF.

The chain recombines TRBV28 with TRBJ2-2; tentative D call: TRBD2 (5 bases). CDR1 and CDR2 (germline): MDHEN, SYDVKM. V lost 3 bases to trimming and J lost 1 base, with 12 bases between them. The CDR3 is 16 residues long. CDR3 protein: CASSFLEGLNTGELFF. CDR3 bases: TGTGCCAGCAGTTTCTTAGAGGGCCTGAACACCGGGGAGCTGTTTTTT.

The chain uses TRBV6-5 and TRBJ1-1, with TRBD1 as a possible D gene (5 bases). Trimming cost V 8 bases and J 1 base, with 14 bases left between them. The CDR3 length is 14 residues. Germline CDR1 MNHEY, CDR2 SVGAGI. This chain's CDR3 is CASGRATRNTEAFF. In DNA form, the CDR3 reads TGTGCCAGCGGCAGGGCAACTCGGAACACTGAAGCTTTCTTT.

The DNA for the CDR3 is TGTGCCAGCAGCGTAGGACAGGGGGACTACAATGAGCAGTTCTTC. Protein sequence: CASSVGQGDYNEQFF. V gene TRBV9 combines with J gene TRBJ2-1, with 9 nucleotides matching TRBD1. J was trimmed by 3 bases and V by 0 bases; bases with no gene match: 1. CDR1 and CDR2 from the germline V gene are SGDLS and YYNGEE. This CDR3 comprises 15 residues.

The genes are TRBV5-4 and TRBJ2-5, with D maybe TRBD2 (6 bases). The CDR3 runs to 13 residues. Trimming took 3 bases from V and 2 from J, leaving 8 bases between them. From germline, CDR1 is SGHNT and CDR2 YYREEE (reference sequence). The CDR3 region is CASSYRGQETQYF. The CDR3 DNA is TGTGCCAGCAGCTACCGGGGGCAAGAGACCCAGTACTTC.

The chain joins TRBV6-5 to TRBJ2-7; 11 bases are a match to TRBD1. Germline CDR1 MNHEY, CDR2 SVGAGI. There are 15 residues in the CDR3. V shed 6 bases and J 3 bases; nucleotides not matched to a gene: 7. CDR3 sequence: CASSRAGTGGYEQYF. The CDR3 DNA reads as TGTGCCAGCAGCCGAGCCGGGACAGGGGGCTACGAGCAGTACTTC.

V is TRBV15 and J is TRBJ2-3; 9 nucleotides match TRBD2. J was trimmed by 4 bases and V by 6 bases; bases with no gene match: 8. The germline CDR1 and CDR2 sequences are LNHNV and YYDKDF (reference sequence). CDR3 length equals 15 residues. The CDR3 region has the DNA TGTGCCACCAGGATTAGCGGGAGTAGGTCAGATACGCAGTATTTT. As protein: CATRISGSRSDTQYF.

CDR3 nucleotides: TGTGCCAGCAGCGCTTACCCAGGGTCCTCCTACGAGCAGTACTTC. Translated: CASSAYPGSSYEQYF. V gene TRBV9 combines with J gene TRBJ2-7, with D perhaps TRBD1 (5 bases). With 3 bases removed from V and 0 bases from J, the gap between germline ends came to 13 bases. Germline V gene lookup returns CDR1 SGDLS and CDR2 YYNGEE. This CDR3 region has 15 residues.

The V gene is TRBV5-6, the J gene TRBJ2-7; 11 bases fit TRBD2. The trim removed 0 bases at V and 3 bases at J, leaving 11 bases unmatched. The CDR3 sequence is 18 residues long. Germline-derived CDR1 and CDR2 are SGHDT and YYEEEE. The DNA for the CDR3 is TGTGCCAGCAGCTTGGCAGGGGAACTAGCGGGAGAGTTCTACGAGCAGTACTTC. Residues: CASSLAGELAGEFYEQYF.

This sequence joins TRBV4-2 and TRBJ2-3; the match to TRBD2 covers 12 bases. CDR1 LGHNA and CDR2 YNFKEQ come from the germline V gene. The CDR3 extends over 16 amino acids. V lost 1 base to trimming and J lost 5 bases; unmatched junction nucleotides: 4. This chain's CDR3 is CASSQVETSGRDTQYF. CDR3 coding DNA: TGTGCCAGCAGCCAAGTAGAGACTAGCGGGAGAGATACGCAGTATTTT.

DNA of the CDR3: TGTGCCAGCAGTCTAGCGGGGGTCCTCGCCTACGAGCAGTACTTC. Translating it yields CASSLAGVLAYEQYF. The chain uses TRBV5-4 and TRBJ2-7; 10 bases are a match to TRBD2. The CDR3 contains 15 residues. Losses at the gene ends were 5 bases for V and 2 bases for J; bases not matched to a gene: 7. The V gene's germline CDR1 is SGHNT and CDR2 YYREEE (reference sequence). The full variable domain, rest sourced from reference TRBV5-4 and TRBJ2-7, is ETGVTQSPTHLIKTRGQQVTLRCSSQSGHNTVSWYQQALGQGPQFIFQYYREEENGRGNFPPRFSGLQFPNYSSELNVNALELDDSALYLCASSLAGVLAYEQYFGPGTRLTVT.

V is TRBV7-2 and J is TRBJ1-2, with D possibly TRBD1 on 6 matching bases. There are 16 residues in the CDR3. Germline CDR1 is SGHTA and CDR2 is FQGNSA. V was shortened by 4 bases and J by 4 bases, with 19 bases between the two germline ends. Here the CDR3 reads CASSSSGTLSAYGYTF. The CDR3 coding sequence is TGTGCCAGCAGCTCCTCCGGGACACTTTCCGCCTATGGCTACACCTTC.